These 4 T cell receptor beta chains originate from one sample sequenced in a study of shared clonotypes between healthy human individuals. Libraries were prepared by immunoSEQ multiplex PCR; TCRdb keeps only in-frame clonotypes and omits some of them. The repertoire has about 2 million clones, less than 95% of them found once; the top ten carry approximately 1.2%. Terminally differentiated effector memory CD45RA+ cells were excluded from the naive CD8 cells, which were CD45RO-negative and positively selected for CCR7. The specimen sequenced was naive CD8+ T cells sorted from blood. The receptors derive from a man between 18 and 35 years old in good health.

This chain links TRBV27 with TRBJ1-6; TRBD1 might be the D (5 bases). Germline lookup yields CDR1 MNHEY and CDR2 SMNVEV (reference sequence). This CDR3 contains 18 residues. The ends were cut back, 0 bases at V and 2 bases at J, with 14 bases in the middle. The CDR3 sequence: CASSLSDKVGPYNSPLHF. CDR3 DNA: TGTGCCAGCAGTTTATCCGATAAGGTGGGACCCTATAATTCACCCCTCCACTTT.

This chain connects TRBV29-1 to TRBJ2-1; 13 bases line up with TRBD2. Germline values: CDR1 SQVTM, CDR2 ANQGSEA. This CDR3 has 18 residues. The trim removed 2 bases at V and 2 bases at J, leaving 9 bases unmatched. The CDR3 reads CSVEFGTSGAGAYNEQFF. As DNA, the CDR3 is TGCAGCGTTGAATTTGGGACTAGCGGGGCGGGGGCCTACAATGAGCAGTTCTTC.

The chain is built from TRBV11-2 and TRBJ2-5; 9 nucleotides line up with TRBD1. There are 19 residues in the CDR3. V was pared by 3 bases and J by 2 bases, with 16 bases of the junction left unmatched. Germline CDR1 SGHAT, CDR2 FQNNGV. CDR3: CASSFDLSRHRGLQETQYF. Here the CDR3 DNA reads TGTGCCAGCAGCTTCGACCTCTCGCGGCACAGGGGGCTACAAGAGACCCAGTACTTC.

The chain carries TRBV4-1 and TRBJ1-2; D gene ambiguous. The CDR3 length is 16 residues. Trimming took off 0 bases at V and 4 bases at J, with 15 bases between the two ends. In germline, CDR1 is MGHRA, CDR2 YSYEKL. The CDR3 DNA is TGCGCCAGCAGCCAAGATTACATGGGTGAAGGCTATGGCTACACCTTC. Translating gives CASSQDYMGEGYGYTF.